These 3 T cell receptor beta chains came from one sample sequenced in a study of T cell responses to AZD1222 COVID-19 vaccine. Sequencing was performed with immunoSEQ multiplex PCR; in TCRdb, only in-frame clones are kept and a portion is missing. The sample has some 170,000 clones; less than 90% are singletons. Material: peripheral blood, obtained on day 0 of AZD1222 vaccination. The receptor source for this set is an adult in good health.

This chain joins TRBV7-9 and TRBJ2-3; 13 positions agree with TRBD2. Germline values: CDR1 SEHNR, CDR2 FQNEAQ (reference sequence). CDR3 size: 17 residues. J lost 0 bases, V lost 5 bases, and 5 bases had no gene match. CDR3 region: CASSTGTSGVSTDTQYF. Written as DNA, the CDR3 is TGTGCCAGCAGCACCGGGACTAGCGGGGTTAGCACAGATACGCAGTATTTT.

This chain uses TRBV19 with TRBJ1-1; TRBD1 matches 9 bases. Germline trimming cut 4 bases from V and 6 bases from J; bases unmatched to any gene: 12. The germline CDR1 and CDR2 sequences are LNHDA and SQIVND (reference sequence). The CDR3 has 16 residues. CDR3 sequence (DNA): TGTGCCAGTAGTACCCGGGACAGGGTCGGCCTAGCTGAAGCTTTCTTT. This codes for CASSTRDRVGLAEAFF.

CDR3 in amino acids: CASSQTGQNYGYTF. The CDR3 coding sequence is TGTGCCAGCTCACAGACGGGACAGAACTATGGCTACACCTTC. The V gene is TRBV18, the J gene TRBJ1-2, with 7 bases lining up with TRBD1. The V gene end was trimmed by 4 bases and the J gene end by 2 bases; junction bases not matched to a gene: 4. The CDR3 spans 14 residues. Germline assignment: CDR1 KGHSH and CDR2 LQKENI.